This TCR beta chain was recorded in a study of early T cells in non-severe SARS-CoV-2 infection (dated by TCRdb to about 2021). Regarding the research as a whole: Because TCR sequencing was done on bulk RNA from unsorted whole blood, the alpha and beta chains could not be paired.

Beyond this particular receptor, the publication reports: VDJdb matching was skewed toward anti-spike CD8 responses, so virus-specific expansions were likely underestimated and private and CD4 specificities were missed.

Libraries were built with 5' RACE. TCRdb lists the instrument as NextSeq 500. The TCR library protocol attached unique molecular identifiers to individual cDNA molecules to correct for sequencing error and PCR bias. TCR alpha and beta chains were both sequenced, and the abundances of alpha and beta sequences in each sample were closely correlated with each other. In the authors' own workflow: Decombinator V4 was used to annotate TCR sequences for V gene, J gene and CDR3. TCRs were defined as expanded if a significant change between any two time points was detected under a Poisson model with p below 0.0001. Abundances of TCRs were expressed as counts per million after normalisation to the total number of TCRs sequenced in each sample. TRAV1-2 paired with TRAJ12, TRAJ20 or TRAJ33 defined MAIT TCRs, while TRAV10 paired with TRAJ18 defined iNKT TCRs. VDJdb, accessed 1 November 2021, was searched for CMV, EBV and SARS-CoV-2 annotated TCRs, with TCRs annotated for multiple antigens excluded. TCRdb took the public reads, trimmed them with fastp at Q25, ran MiXCR for clone calling and kept in-frame beta chains. Rows are combined by CDR3 protein, so each entry shows the most common genes and DNA. In this record, the V and J calls reflect TCRdb's handling and not the investigators' own analysis. The sample has around 63,000 distinct CDR3 sequences on record, 10% to 15% of them singletons. Clones ranked in the top ten supply around 4.5% of the sample.

The sample holds a few counts of this clonotype. Its specific antigen is unknown. No base quality information exists; no much larger clone differs at one position. Ends trimmed: V by 0 bases, J by 2 bases; bases unmatched to a gene: 4. Via the germline V gene, CDR1 is MGHRA and CDR2 YSYEKL. From cysteine to phenylalanine, the CDR3 is 16 amino acids long. Only CDR3 DNA is held: 48 bases, read in frame from base 1. The study was a case-control design nested within a healthcare worker cohort in London, UK, with weekly nasopharyngeal swab PCR tests and blood sampling. Healthcare workers were recruited during the week of the UK lockdown, between 23 and 31 March 2020, and followed weekly for up to about 15 weeks.

This sequence uses TRBV4-1 and TRBJ2-7; TRBD2 lines up with 10 middle nucleotides. Sequencing was done on a sample of whole blood. The origin of this receptor is an adult who was a healthcare worker with PCR-confirmed SARS-CoV-2 infection or an uninfected control (not recorded which). The base sequence is TGCGCCAGCAGCCAAGAGGAGCGGGGGGGAACCTACGAGCAGTACTTC. It specifies CASSQEERGGTYEQYF.